This T cell receptor (beta chain) was recorded in a study of shared clonotypes between healthy human individuals. At the level of the study: For every donor, three CD4 naive, three CD4 memory, two CD8 naive and one CD8 memory plates were used.

V was shortened by 8 bases and J by 1 base, with 17 bases between the two germline ends. The CDR3 loop spans 15 amino acids. Germline CDR1 MNHNS, CDR2 SASEGT. Sequencing used immunoSEQ multiplex PCR; TCRdb keeps in-frame clones, though not all of them. The sample shows around 1,000,000 clones, 60% to 85% of them seen only once. This clonotype was obtained from a man aged 18 to 29 in good health. Some clones in this sample may be carry-over from other donors' samples. The chain employs TRBV6-1 and TRBJ1-1; maybe TRBD1 (6 bases). The sequenced material came from memory CD4+ T cells from PBMCs. Described subset: CD45RA-negative fraction. CDR3 loop: CASGKTQGANTEAFF. The CDR3 bases are TGTGCCAGCGGCAAAACACAGGGAGCGAACACTGAAGCTTTCTTT.